This T cell receptor beta chain was identified during a study of human T cells and chemical hapten exposure (dated by TCRdb to about 2021). Broadly, across the study: For sensitization, 2% DPC in acetone was applied to a 2 cm by 2 cm area of upper inner arm skin. Throughout the roughly 24-week study period, patients were also given weekly therapeutic DPC doses on the scalp. Patch testing was performed on the upper back with Finn chambers containing 0.01% DPC, and the patch tests were scored after 6 days according to International Contact Dermatitis Research Group standards. The mostly female patient cohort included alopecia areata with under or over 50% scalp involvement, alopecia totalis and alopecia universalis. Libraries were combined into a pool for sequencing, and differences in TCR yield between samples came mainly from small differences in library volumes within the pool. Peripheral blood TCR repertoire changes were tracked in vivo in alopecia patients during primary and secondary sensitization to the hapten diphenylcyclopropenone (DPC). Blood samples were taken from patients before sensitization (week 0) and at 2, 6 and about 24 weeks after DPC sensitization. Blood for TCR sequencing was provided by twenty-nine alopecia patients at one to four time points (pre-sensitization, 2, 6 and 24 weeks).

The protocol used for the library was RACE. Sequencing took place on a NextSeq 500. Library preparation attached unique molecular identifiers to individual cDNA molecules for quantitative, reproducible TCR counting. Each blood RNA sample was used to sequence both TCR alpha and TCR beta chains. On the authors' methods: The median number of TCRs per sample was 90,000 to 100,000, ranging from about 23,224 to 700,000. The Decombinator software suite was used to annotate the V, J and CDR3 of the TCR reads. For PS versus PT1 abundance plots, all samples were subsampled to the same number of TCRs (28,000). TCRs were defined as expanded if absent before sensitization and observed at least eight times at the 2-week time point. TCRdb's own reprocessing of the public reads used fastp at Q25 and MiXCR and kept productive beta chains. CDR3 protein sequences are deduplicated, and each keeps its most common genes and DNA. These V and J calls originate from TCRdb's pipeline instead of the authors' own analysis. The sample table contains roughly 100,000 distinct CDR3 sequences; only one count was recorded for about 10% of them. The top ten constitute about 3.1% of the sample.

The time point label here, explained by the study, means: pre-sensitization, week 0. The treatment or condition label, read with the paper, signifies: therapeutic diphenylcyclopropenone sensitization with weekly scalp DPC. Blood at each patch-test visit was drawn before the patch test was applied. Patients were considered eligible if aged 18 to 70, diagnosed with alopecia and deemed suitable for DPC therapy, and patients were excluded if pregnant. Total RNA was extracted from unfractionated whole blood collected in Tempus Blood RNA tubes. On the study overall, not on this receptor specifically: Repeated subsampling changed both the strength of the expansion versus patch-test correlation and the threshold at which that correlation became significant. Compared with pre-sensitization or healthy control sets, expanded TCRs formed significantly more large CDR3 similarity clusters, which is consistent with antigen-driven responses. Patch test score was positively correlated with the number of PT1 expanded TCRs, with significance at thresholds 8, 16 and 32 but not at 4. DPC sensitization did not change how many TCRs were above 1 in 1000 frequency, and no evidence was found of alterations in global repertoire structure. Because all patients had alopecia, a presumed autoimmune disease, the immune response of the patients might differ from that of healthy individuals.

The table lists this clonotype with many counts. Which antigen it targets is not known. Base qualities are not provided; no much larger clone lies one nucleotide away. The TCR originated in a woman in her fifties or sixties with alopecia areata. Some clones in this sample may be carry-over from other donors' samples. The sample here was whole blood, taken in connection with sensitization to the hapten diphenylcyclopropenone (DPC).

The CDR3 sequence is CATSDWGTSYEQYF. The sequenced DNA is TGTGCCACCAGCGATTGGGGGACTTCCTACGAGCAGTACTTC. Recombination joined TRBV15 with TRBJ2-7; a tentative D match to TRBD2 spans 6 bases. CDR1 and CDR2, looked up from the germline V gene (reference sequence), are LNHNV and YYDKDF. There are 14 amino acids in the CDR3, from cysteine to phenylalanine inclusive. Just CDR3 DNA is preserved here, 42 bases in frame from base 1. V drops 5 bases and J drops 1 base, leaving 12 bases in between.